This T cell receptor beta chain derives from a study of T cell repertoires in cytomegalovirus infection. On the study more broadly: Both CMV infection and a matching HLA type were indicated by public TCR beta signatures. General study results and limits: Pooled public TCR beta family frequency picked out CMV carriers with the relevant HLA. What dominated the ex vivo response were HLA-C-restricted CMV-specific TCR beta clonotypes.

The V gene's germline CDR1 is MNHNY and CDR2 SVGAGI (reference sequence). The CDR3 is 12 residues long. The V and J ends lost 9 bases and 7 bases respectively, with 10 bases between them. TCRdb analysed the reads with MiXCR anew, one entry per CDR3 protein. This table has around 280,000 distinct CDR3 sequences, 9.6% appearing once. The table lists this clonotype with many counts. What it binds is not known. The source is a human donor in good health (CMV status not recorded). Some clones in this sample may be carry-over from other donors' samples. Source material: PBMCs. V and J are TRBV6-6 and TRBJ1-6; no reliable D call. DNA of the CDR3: TGTGCCAGTTACGCAGGAAATTCACCCCTCCACTTT. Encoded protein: CASYAGNSPLHF.